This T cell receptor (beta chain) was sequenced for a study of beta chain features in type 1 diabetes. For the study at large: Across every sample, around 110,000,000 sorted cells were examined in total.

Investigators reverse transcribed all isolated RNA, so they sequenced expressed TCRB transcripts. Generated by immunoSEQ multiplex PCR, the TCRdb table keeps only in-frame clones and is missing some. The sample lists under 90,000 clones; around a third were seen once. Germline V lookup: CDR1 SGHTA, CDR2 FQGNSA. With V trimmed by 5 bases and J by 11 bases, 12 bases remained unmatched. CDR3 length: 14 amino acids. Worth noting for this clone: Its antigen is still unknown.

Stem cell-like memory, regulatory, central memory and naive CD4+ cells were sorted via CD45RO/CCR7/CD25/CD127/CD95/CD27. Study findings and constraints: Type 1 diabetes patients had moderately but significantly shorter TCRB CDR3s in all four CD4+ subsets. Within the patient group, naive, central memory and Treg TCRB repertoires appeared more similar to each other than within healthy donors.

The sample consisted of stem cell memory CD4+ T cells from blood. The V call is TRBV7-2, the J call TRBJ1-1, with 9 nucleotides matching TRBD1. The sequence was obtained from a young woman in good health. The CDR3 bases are TGTGCCAGCAGCCCCCCTCGCACAGGGGGCTTCGCTTTCTTT. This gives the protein CASSPPRTGGFAFF. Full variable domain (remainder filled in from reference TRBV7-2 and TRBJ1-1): GAGVSQSPSNKVTEKGKDVELRCDPISGHTALYWYRQSLGQGLEFLIYFQGNSAPDKSGLPSDRFSAERTGGSVSTLTIQRTQQEDSAVYLCASSPPRTGGFAFFGQGTRLTVV.